Listed below are T cell receptor beta chains from one sample, sequenced in a study of T cell changes during pregnancy in multiple sclerosis. Clones were sequenced by immunoSEQ multiplex PCR, and TCRdb holds only the in-frame ones, with some missing. The sample records about 52,000 clones, around nine tenths being singletons. This sample comprised CD4+ T cells from peripheral blood mononuclear cells, obtained before pregnancy. The receptors here all came from a female donor with multiple sclerosis, enrolled in a pregnancy study. Both conserved end residues are trimmed from each CDR3.

J gene,V gene,CDR3 protein
TRBJ2-1,TRBV28,ASSPHRLAGLNEQF
TRBJ1-1,TRBV19,ASNRDRSTEAF
TRBJ1-5,TRBV19,ASSPAALSSNQPQH
TRBJ2-2,TRBV6-6,ASSYEIGELF
TRBJ1-4,TRBV7-2,ASSLAGVNEKLF
TRBJ1-1,TRBV28,ASRSGTVTSNTEAF
TRBJ2-1,TRBV5-1,ASREREGYNEQF
TRBJ1-5,TRBV6-6,ASSLGVAQPQH
TRBJ1-2,TRBV29-1,SVEGLRYGYT
TRBJ2-7,TRBV4-3,ASSPLGREDEQY
TRBJ2-5,TRBV18,ASSPTQGGKTQY
TRBJ2-1,TRBV28,ASSSSTSGYNEQF
TRBJ2-1,TRBV23-1,ASSPQTQRNNEQF
TRBJ2-1,TRBV11-1,ASSENKLRSGSNEQF
TRBJ1-4,TRBV2,ASSELNGDEKLF
TRBJ2-3,TRBV9,ASSVVGAGAYDTQY
TRBJ2-2,TRBV10-3,AISIGQGATGELF
TRBJ1-2,TRBV19,ASSIDLGRINYGYT
TRBJ1-1,TRBV5-1,ASSVTGTHTEAF
TRBJ1-5,TRBV7-2,ASSLASSQPQH
TRBJ1-2,TRBV28,ASRVLGSGYYGYT
TRBJ1-2,TRBV7-2,ASSFGGSKDYGYT
TRBJ1-3,TRBV19,ASSIGGAESGNTIY
TRBJ2-5,TRBV30,AWSRTTGNQETQY
TRBJ2-1,TRBV29-1,SVEDLPPITGGYNEQF
TRBJ2-1,TRBV5-1,ASSHEWGLDAGEQF
TRBJ1-5,TRBV10-3,AIPNQPQH
TRBJ1-3,TRBV25-1,ASSVGQGGGNTIY
TRBJ2-1,TRBV27,ASSHNSGTIHEQF
TRBJ1-4,TRBV11-2,ASSLSGVGGNEKLF
TRBJ2-1,TRBV5-1,ASSLMVADNEQF
TRBJ2-3,TRBV21-1,ASSRPGKKQEYTDTQY
TRBJ2-2,TRBV7-2,ASSFPGQGLTGELF
TRBJ2-3,TRBV9,ASSVVSLNSGRAGDTQY
TRBJ2-5,TRBV5-1,ASSTGTGVKETQY
TRBJ2-1,TRBV9,ASRVDKDEQF
TRBJ1-1,TRBV4-2,ASSPGQGGDTEAF
TRBJ1-5,TRBV19,ASRSAGGFSNQPQH
TRBJ2-3,TRBV2,ASSVGRDTDTQY
TRBJ2-7,TRBV18,ASSPPGRQGFEQY
TRBJ1-5,TRBV6-6,ASSFDRGQNQPQH
TRBJ1-2,TRBV29-1,SVERGNYGYT
TRBJ1-4,TRBV5-1,ASSVGGTTNEKLF
TRBJ2-1,TRBV27,ASSLSGLLRSYNEQF
TRBJ2-7,TRBV29-1,SVGLAGAEQY
TRBJ1-2,TRBV2,ASRATGVEGYT
TRBJ2-7,TRBV11-1,ASSFHNSYEQY
TRBJ2-7,TRBV27,ASNRVAGASYEQY
TRBJ2-5,TRBV15,ATSRDPGLQETQY
TRBJ2-2,TRBV4-2,ASSRRGGNTGELF